Listed below are T cell receptor beta chains from one sample, sequenced in a study of T cells after yellow fever vaccination. From the 5' RACE reads, TCRdb called clonotypes with MiXCR, one entry per CDR3 protein. The sample shows about 130,000 distinct CDR3 sequences, over 8% of them seen only once. This material consisted of CD8+ T cells sorted from PBMCs, taken on the day of the yellow fever booster vaccination. Receptor source: a man between 18 and 29 years old who received the YFV17D yellow fever vaccine. Each CDR3 is given with its conserved first and last residue. D genes are given only for firm matches. Expanded clones are given a class, and other clones once, few, many or no size at all.

TRBV4-1	TRBJ1-1	-	few	TGCGCCAGCAGCCGGGATGTCTTGAACACTGAAGCTTTCTTT	CASSRDVLNTEAFF
TRBV7-2	TRBJ2-5	-	-	TGTGCCAGCAGCTTAGTCAACAGGGGGGGGGAGACCCAGTACTTC	CASSLVNRGGETQYF
TRBV5-1	TRBJ1-1	-	-	TGCGCCAGCAGCCTCCGGGACTCTGAAGCTTTCTTT	CASSLRDSEAFF
TRBV12-3/TRBV12-4	TRBJ2-1	TRBD1	-	TGTGCCAGCAGTTTTGGGGACAGCACCTACAATGAGCAGTTCTTC	CASSFGDSTYNEQFF
TRBV28	TRBJ2-1	TRBD1	-	TGTGCCAGCAGTCCCGGGACAGGAATCGATGAGCAGTTCTTC	CASSPGTGIDEQFF
TRBV25-1	TRBJ1-2	-	-	TGTGCCAGCAGTGATTGGGGTGGCTACACCTTC	CASSDWGGYTF
TRBV7-9	TRBJ2-5	TRBD2	-	TGTGCCAGCAGCTCCATAGCGGGGCAGCAAGAGACCCAGTACTTC	CASSSIAGQQETQYF
TRBV7-8	TRBJ2-1	-	-	TGTGCCAGCAGCTCTAGGACGGCGGACAATGAGCAGTTCTTC	CASSSRTADNEQFF
TRBV20-1	TRBJ1-2	-	-	TGCAGTGCTAGAGAAGGGCCGTCTAACTATGGCTACACCTTC	CSAREGPSNYGYTF
TRBV29-1	TRBJ2-3	-	many	TGCAGCGCCAAAAACAGACAAGATACGCAGTATTTT	CSAKNRQDTQYF
TRBV7-3	TRBJ2-1	TRBD2	-	TGTGCCAGCAGCTTATTAGCGGGGGGTAGCGCCTACAATGAGCAGTTCTTC	CASSLLAGGSAYNEQFF
TRBV11-2	TRBJ1-4	-	few	TGTGCCAGCAGCCCTGTCCACGGCCCCGCACGCGAAAAACTGTTTTTT	CASSPVHGPAREKLFF
TRBV6-2/TRBV6-3	TRBJ2-2	TRBD1	few	TGTGCCAGCAGTTATCCGGTATTTGACAGGGGGCCCACGAACACCGGGGAGCTGTTTTTT	CASSYPVFDRGPTNTGELFF
TRBV7-8	TRBJ2-4	-	many	TGTGCCAGCAGCTTTGGAGACAGGCGAGACATTCAGTACTTC	CASSFGDRRDIQYF
TRBV18	TRBJ1-2	-	-	TGTGCCAGCTCACCATTCGGTGCTAACTATGGCTACACCTTC	CASSPFGANYGYTF
TRBV12-3/TRBV12-4	TRBJ2-3	-	few	TGTGCCAGCAGACTACCTAGTAAGCATACGCAGTATTTT	CASRLPSKHTQYF
TRBV6-2/TRBV6-3	TRBJ2-2	TRBD1	-	TGTGCCAGCAGTAAACAGGGGTTCACCGGGGAGCTGTTTTTT	CASSKQGFTGELFF
TRBV4-3	TRBJ2-3	-	-	TGCGCCAGCAGCCAAGATATGGACACAGATACGCAGTATTTT	CASSQDMDTDTQYF
TRBV7-8	TRBJ2-7	-	-	TGTGCCAGCAGTTTAACAGGCTACGAGCAGTACTTC	CASSLTGYEQYF
TRBV29-1	TRBJ2-2	-	-	TGCAGCGCGAGGGGAGACACCGGGGAGCTGTTTTTT	CSARGDTGELFF
TRBV4-2	TRBJ1-1	-	few	TGTGCCAGCAGCCAAGCTTGGGGGCGCAGCACTGAAGCTTTCTTT	CASSQAWGRSTEAFF
TRBV7-9	TRBJ1-1	-	-	TGTGCCAGCAGCTTAGCGCGTAGGGGTCCAGGGACTGAAGCTTTCTTT	CASSLARRGPGTEAFF
TRBV4-2	TRBJ2-3	TRBD1	many	TGTGCCAGCAGCCAAGGGACAGGGGGCGCAGATACGCAGTATTTT	CASSQGTGGADTQYF
TRBV7-2	TRBJ2-4	-	-	-	CASSFLETGHLAKNIQYF
TRBV11-2	TRBJ2-2	-	many	TGTGCCAGCAACCAGGGTGGGCAGGAGCTCACCGGGGAGCTGTTTTTT	CASNQGGQELTGELFF
TRBV12-3/TRBV12-4	TRBJ1-6	-	-	TGTGCCAGCAGTTTCCGGGCAGGACCCCTCCACTTT	CASSFRAGPLHF
TRBV5-5	TRBJ1-2	TRBD1	few	TGTGCCAGCTCGGGGGACAGGGAGAAATTATCGGCCCCCTATGGCTACACCTTC	CASSGDREKLSAPYGYTF
TRBV13	TRBJ1-1	TRBD1	few	TGTGCCAGCAGCTTGGACAGGGGCTGGACTGAAGCTTTCTTT	CASSLDRGWTEAFF
TRBV14	TRBJ2-2	-	-	TGTGCCAGCAGCCAGACCCGGGGCGGGGAGCTGTTTTTT	CASSQTRGGELFF
TRBV10-3	TRBJ2-5	-	many	TGTGCCATCAGTGGAGACGGACTAAGCGAGACCCAGTACTTC	CAISGDGLSETQYF
TRBV12-3/TRBV12-4	TRBJ2-4	TRBD2	-	TGTGCCAGCAGTTCCGCTACCTGGACTAGCGGGGGGACCAAAAACATTCAGTACTTC	CASSSATWTSGGTKNIQYF
TRBV7-6	TRBJ2-7	-	-	TGTGCCAGCAGCCGCGGGGGCAGAGGGCACGAGCAGTACTTC	CASSRGGRGHEQYF
TRBV5-4	TRBJ1-1	-	many	TGTGCCAGCAGCCAAAACTCACAGGGAAGGGACACTGAAGCTTTCTTT	CASSQNSQGRDTEAFF
TRBV7-9	TRBJ2-5	-	few	TGTGCCAGCAGCTTAGGGGGCGGGGACGGCCTTGATGTCCAGTACTTC	CASSLGGGDGLDVQYF
TRBV4-3	TRBJ1-1	-	-	TGCGCCAGCAGCCAAGAGCGATTCCTAGGACAGCTGAACACTGAAGCTTTCTTT	CASSQERFLGQLNTEAFF
TRBV12-3/TRBV12-4	TRBJ2-7	-	-	TGTGCCAGCAGTCTCGCGACTGGTCAATACGAGCAGTACTTC	CASSLATGQYEQYF
TRBV6-2/TRBV6-3	TRBJ2-1	-	few	TGTGCCAGCAGTTACGGAGGGACCCTCGTGGAGCAGTTCTTC	CASSYGGTLVEQFF
TRBV21-1	TRBJ1-4	-	-	TGTGCCAGCAGCTGTGGACGGTCAAATGAAAAACTGTTTTTT	CASSCGRSNEKLFF
TRBV9	TRBJ2-1	-	few	TGTGCCAGCAGCGTAGGCGGGGATGAGCAGTTCTTC	CASSVGGDEQFF
TRBV9	TRBJ1-3	-	few	TGTGCCAGCAGTCGCGGCGCAGGGAGCTCTGGAAACACCATATATTTT	CASSRGAGSSGNTIYF
TRBV27	TRBJ2-1	TRBD2	-	TGTGCCAGCAGCCCCGCAGGCCTAGCGGGGGAAAGGGCCTACAATGAGCAGTTCTTC	CASSPAGLAGERAYNEQFF
TRBV5-6	TRBJ2-1	-	few	TGTGCCAGCAGCTTGGACGACAATGAGCAGTTCTTC	CASSLDDNEQFF
TRBV10-2	TRBJ2-2	-	few	TGCGCCAGCAGTGAAACTTCGGTAGCCCTCTATTTGGGGGAGCTGTTTTTT	CASSETSVALYLGELFF
TRBV30	TRBJ2-3	-	-	TGTGCCTGGAGTGTCAGCGCATCAGGGCTGGGCACAGATACGCAGTATTTT	CAWSVSASGLGTDTQYF
TRBV25-1	TRBJ2-1	-	many	TGTGCCAGCGAGAGTAGTGAGCAGTTCTTC	CASESSEQFF
TRBV15	TRBJ2-7	-	few	TGTGCCACCAGCACCGTGGAGGGAGCCTACGAGCAGTACTTC	CATSTVEGAYEQYF
TRBV6-2/TRBV6-3	TRBJ2-7	-	few	TGTGCCAGCAGAGCAACTATCCAGGGCTACGAGCAGTACTTC	CASRATIQGYEQYF
TRBV28	TRBJ1-2	-	few	TGTGCCAGCAGGGCAGGGGACAACTATGGCTACACCTTC	CASRAGDNYGYTF
TRBV6-5	TRBJ1-2	-	few	TGTGCCAGCATCGACGCGGGGGGCTATGGCTACACCTTC	CASIDAGGYGYTF
TRBV12-3/TRBV12-4	TRBJ1-2	TRBD1	-	TGTGCCAGCAGTTTTCTGGGGACAGGTGACTATGGCTACACCTTC	CASSFLGTGDYGYTF
TRBV7-3	TRBJ2-3	TRBD1	few	TGTGCCAGCGGCTCAGGGGGCGTTGCAGATACGCAGTATTTT	CASGSGGVADTQYF
TRBV5-6	TRBJ1-1	TRBD1	-	TGTGCCAGCAGCTACGGGACAGGGGGCCTTGAAGCTTTCTTT	CASSYGTGGLEAFF
TRBV20-1	TRBJ2-1	TRBD2	medium-sized	TGCAGTGCTAGAGGACTAGCGGGGGGTGAGCAGTTCTTC	CSARGLAGGEQFF